These 32 T cell receptor beta chains originate from one sample sequenced in a study of blood T cell repertoires in COVID-19. Some clones are missing from TCRdb's copy, which holds only in-frame ones; the method was immunoSEQ multiplex PCR. Here the sample spans some 240,000 clones, approximately 85% being singletons. What was sequenced was peripheral blood. The receptors come from a woman in her 70s with COVID-19, enrolled during active disease.

The chain links TRBV19 to TRBJ2-3, with 8 bases fitting TRBD1. V lost 5 bases and J lost 3; bases outside the gene matches: 13. CDR3 length: 17 amino acids. CDR1 is LNHDA, CDR2 SQIVND, per germline (reference sequence). The CDR3 reads CASSAQLTGTGTDTQYF. CDR3 bases: TGTGCCAGTAGTGCCCAGTTGACCGGGACAGGAACAGATACGCAGTATTTT.

This clone came up once. The J gene is TRBJ2-1, the V gene TRBV12-3 or TRBV12-4; maybe TRBD1 (6 bases). Trimming left V 1 base short and J 15 bases short, with 10 bases between. There are 11 residues in the CDR3. The CDR3 coding sequence is TGTGCCAGCAGTTTAGAGGGACATCCGTTCTTC. Translation: CASSLEGHPFF.

The chain has TRBV6-5 and TRBJ1-1; D not resolved. Germline lookup yields CDR1 MNHEY and CDR2 SVGAGI. The CDR3 is 11 amino acids. Trimming stripped 5 bases from V and 6 bases from J, with 7 bases between. In nucleotides, the CDR3 is TGTGCCAGCAGTCGAGGCCCTGAAGCTTTCTTT. It specifies CASSRGPEAFF.

V is TRBV14 and J is TRBJ1-2, with D perhaps matching TRBD1 (5 bases). Trimming left V 3 bases short and J 14 bases short, with 10 bases between. The CDR3 length is 10 residues. The germline CDR1 and CDR2 sequences are SGHDN and FVKESK. The CDR3: CASSQPGLTF. The CDR3 DNA is TGTGCCAGCAGCCAGCCAGGGCTGACCTTC.

This clone was counted a single time. The rearrangement joins TRBV18 to TRBJ2-1, with D perhaps TRBD1 (6 bases). Germline V gives CDR1 KGHSH, CDR2 LQKENI. This CDR3 has 17 amino acids. Between the trimmed V and J ends, which lost 6 bases and 1 base, there was a span of 19 bases. Here the CDR3 reads CASSLYTTGASYNEQFF. The CDR3, as DNA: TGTGCCAGCTCTCTATACACGACAGGAGCATCCTACAATGAGCAGTTCTTC.

V and J are TRBV12-3 or TRBV12-4 and TRBJ1-2, with D maybe TRBD1 (5 bases). This CDR3 contains 13 residues. V was cut by 1 base and J by 7 bases, with 10 bases left in between. The CDR3 DNA is TGTGCCAGCAGTTTAGAGACAGCCGGTGGCTACACCTTC. It codes for CASSLETAGGYTF.

The chain employs TRBV7-2 and TRBJ2-7, with D possibly being TRBD2 (6 bases). V lost 3 bases, J lost 0 bases, and 15 bases lay in between. Germline V CDR1 and CDR2: SGHTA, FQGNSA. The CDR3 loop spans 16 amino acids. This CDR3 reads CASSFSGTWSSYEQYF. CDR3 nucleotides: TGTGCCAGCAGCTTCTCCGGGACTTGGAGCTCCTACGAGCAGTACTTC.

This chain connects TRBV19 to TRBJ1-2; a possible D gene is TRBD1 (5 bases). CDR1 is LNHDA and CDR2 is SQIVND in the germline V gene (reference sequence). The CDR3 covers 15 residues. The V end was cut by 1 base, the J end by 2 bases, with 11 bases between. Here the CDR3 reads CASSIGATENYGYTF. CDR3 coding DNA: TGTGCCAGTAGTATAGGGGCGACAGAGAACTATGGCTACACCTTC.

The V call is TRBV18, the J call TRBJ2-5; D might be TRBD2 (5 bases). The germline CDR1 and CDR2 sequences are KGHSH and LQKENI. V was clipped by 8 bases and J by 2 bases, with 12 bases between them. CDR3 length: 13 amino acids. CDR3 amino acids: CASHPGKQETQYF. For the CDR3, the DNA is TGTGCCAGCCATCCGGGGAAACAAGAGACCCAGTACTTC.

This chain uses TRBV6-5 with TRBJ2-5; maybe TRBD2 (5 bases). The CDR3 covers 13 residues. With 6 bases removed from V and 2 bases from J, the gap between germline ends came to 10 bases. CDR1 and CDR2 from the germline V gene are MNHEY and SVGAGI. The CDR3 bases are TGTGCCAGCAGCCGAGGGTCTCAAGAGACCCAGTACTTC. Its translation: CASSRGSQETQYF.

The CDR3 DNA reads as TGTGCCAGCAGCTTAGGGACGGGGGAGCAGTACTTC. Its translation: CASSLGTGEQYF. The rearrangement joins TRBV7-8 to TRBJ2-7, with D possibly matching TRBD2 (5 bases). Trimming took off 1 base at V and 7 bases at J, with 8 bases between the two ends. The germline CDR1 and CDR2 sequences are SGHVS and FQNEAQ. The CDR3 has 12 residues. The variable domain in full, with the rest retrieved from reference TRBV7-8 and TRBJ2-7, is GAGVSQSPRYKVAKRGQDVALRCDPISGHVSLFWYQQALGQGPEFLTYFQNEAQLDKSGLPSDRFFAERPEGSVSTLKIQRTQQEDSAVYLCASSLGTGEQYFGPGTRLTVT.

The V call is TRBV5-1, the J call TRBJ2-7; 8 nucleotides align to TRBD2. Germline V CDR1 and CDR2: SGHRS, YFSETQ. The CDR3 loop spans 17 amino acids. The junction had 13 bases not matched to a gene; V was cut back by 4 bases and J by 1 base. CDR3 nucleotide sequence: TGCGCCAGCAGCCCCCTCGGGGTGAGCGGGAGTTCCTACGAGCAGTACTTC. Its translation: CASSPLGVSGSSYEQYF.

V usage is TRBV9 and J usage is TRBJ1-2; 7 bases are a match to TRBD1. Per the germline V gene, CDR1 is SGDLS and CDR2 is YYNGEE. The V segment lost 4 bases and the J segment 1 base; nucleotides outside the gene matches: 10. There are 16 residues in the CDR3. In DNA form, the CDR3 reads TGTGCCAGCAGCCCTCTCGACAGGGACCATAACTATGGCTACACCTTC. This gives the protein CASSPLDRDHNYGYTF.

The chain carries TRBV27 and TRBJ2-1; the D gene is possibly TRBD1 (6 bases). This CDR3 has 14 amino acids. Germline assignment: CDR1 MNHEY and CDR2 SMNVEV (reference sequence). The V end was cut by 5 bases, the J end by 6 bases, with 14 bases between. As DNA, the CDR3 is TGTGCCAGCAGTATTATGGGGGCCTTCAATGAGCAGTTCTTC. Encoded protein: CASSIMGAFNEQFF.

This clone is a singleton in its sample. The rearrangement uses TRBV6-2 or TRBV6-3 and TRBJ1-5; 9 nucleotides agree with TRBD1. The CDR3 runs to 15 residues. Germline CDR1 and CDR2: MNHEY and SVGEGT. V trimming: 7 bases; J trimming: 7 bases; junction bases outside the gene matches: 11. The CDR3 loop reads CASTPDRGSVQPQHF. The CDR3 DNA sequence: TGTGCCAGCACCCCTGACAGGGGGTCGGTCCAGCCCCAGCATTTT.

V gene TRBV7-2 combines with J gene TRBJ2-7, with 9 nucleotides matching TRBD1. The J segment lost 10 bases and the V segment lost 1 base, leaving 11 bases of the junction unmatched. The V gene's germline CDR1 is SGHTA and CDR2 FQGNSA. CDR3 length: 15 residues. This CDR3 reads CASSLVGPGQGPQYF. In nucleotides, the CDR3 is TGTGCCAGCAGCTTAGTAGGTCCGGGACAGGGCCCTCAGTACTTC.

This chain links TRBV19 with TRBJ2-3; TRBD2 might be the D (7 bases). Germline V gene lookup returns CDR1 LNHDA and CDR2 SQIVND (reference sequence). The CDR3 has 16 residues. With 7 bases removed from V and 8 bases from J, the gap between germline ends came to 25 bases. The CDR3 sequence is CASNLAGIQGGGTQYF. The CDR3 nucleotides read TGTGCCAGTAATCTCGCCGGGATTCAAGGGGGGGGTACGCAGTATTTT.

The chain carries TRBV4-3 and TRBJ1-4; D not resolved. Germline V gives CDR1 LGHNA, CDR2 YSLEER. The V gene lost 2 bases and the J gene lost 10 bases, with 11 bases spanning the gap. The CDR3 is 13 amino acids. The CDR3 protein is CASSQISVGKLFF. CDR3 nucleotide sequence: TGCGCCAGCAGCCAAATCTCCGTCGGAAAACTGTTTTTT.

The V call is TRBV29-1, the J call TRBJ1-1, with TRBD1 matching over 7 bases. Germline CDR1 reads SQVTM; CDR2 reads ANQGSEA. The length of the CDR3 is 14 residues. V trimming: 8 bases; J trimming: 3 bases; junction bases outside the gene matches: 12. The CDR3 reads CSSRRGPLDTEAFF. CDR3 sequence (DNA): TGCAGCTCCAGGAGGGGGCCTTTGGACACTGAAGCTTTCTTT.

The sample holds many counts of this clone. The chain couples TRBV2 to TRBJ1-6; 9 bases are shared with TRBD1. The CDR3 length is 13 residues. CDR1 and CDR2 from the germline V gene are SNHLY and FYNNEI. Trimming removed 7 bases from V and 8 bases from J; junction bases left unmatched: 3. The CDR3, as DNA: TGTGCCAGCATCGGACAGGGGTATTCACCCCTCCACTTT. It translates to CASIGQGYSPLHF.

The V gene is TRBV5-5, the J gene TRBJ1-6; the D gene is possibly TRBD1 (6 bases). V dropped 3 bases and J dropped 3 bases, with 10 bases sitting between them. This CDR3 comprises 15 residues. In germline, CDR1 is SGHKS, CDR2 YYEKEE (reference sequence). This chain's CDR3 is CASSSGDIYNSPLHF. As DNA, the CDR3 is TGTGCCAGCAGCTCCGGGGACATCTATAATTCACCCCTCCACTTT.

The chain has TRBV27 and TRBJ2-2; 13 bases map to TRBD2. Per germline, CDR1 MNHEY and CDR2 SMNVEV (reference sequence). The length of the CDR3 is 19 residues. V dropped 1 base and J dropped 4; count of bases not matched to a gene: 9. The CDR3 loop is CASSLFGTSGDYVTGELFF. CDR3 nucleotides: TGTGCCAGCAGTTTATTCGGGACTAGCGGGGACTACGTCACCGGGGAGCTGTTTTTT.

The chain carries TRBV10-3 and TRBJ1-3; unclear D gene. V was cut by 4 bases and J by 4 bases, with 5 bases left in between. The CDR3 has 12 amino acids. Germline CDR1 reads ENHRY; CDR2 reads SYGVKD. CDR3 residues: CAISVEGNTIYF. The CDR3 DNA is TGTGCCATCAGTGTCGAGGGAAACACCATATATTTT.

The chain has TRBV7-3 and TRBJ2-2; D is uncertain. The germline CDR1 and CDR2 sequences are SGHTA and FQGTGA. CDR3 length equals 14 residues. With 5 bases removed from V and 1 base from J, the gap between germline ends came to 8 bases. The CDR3 DNA sequence: TGTGCCAGCAGCCCCCCGGGGAACACCGGGGAGCTGTTTTTT. Translation gives CASSPPGNTGELFF.

The genes are TRBV19 and TRBJ1-5, with a possible D match to TRBD1 (6 bases). Germline values: CDR1 LNHDA, CDR2 SQIVND (reference sequence). With 5 bases removed from V and 6 bases from J, the gap between germline ends came to 20 bases. This CDR3 region has 16 residues. The CDR3 here is CASSPRDIGGGQPQHF. The CDR3 region has the DNA TGTGCCAGTAGTCCTCGAGACATAGGGGGGGGTCAGCCCCAGCATTTT. Full variable domain (missing parts from reference TRBV19 and TRBJ1-5): DGGITQSPKYLFRKEGQNVTLSCEQNLNHDAMYWYRQDPGQGLRLIYYSQIVNDFQKGDIAEGYSVSREKKESFPLTVTSAQKNPTAFYLCASSPRDIGGGQPQHFGDGTRLSIL.

V is TRBV29-1 and J is TRBJ2-1, with D perhaps matching TRBD2 (6 bases). Germline CDR1 is SQVTM and CDR2 is ANQGSEA. The CDR3 runs to 14 residues. Trimming pared 3 bases from V and 4 bases from J, leaving 13 bases between. The CDR3 spells CSVEVQGGYNEQFF. For the CDR3, the DNA is TGCAGCGTTGAGGTGCAGGGAGGATACAATGAGCAGTTCTTC.

This chain links TRBV29-1 with TRBJ2-3; weak D call: TRBD1 (5 bases). The CDR3 length is 12 residues. Between the trimmed V and J ends, which lost 6 bases and 4 bases, there was a span of 11 bases. Germline V gene data show CDR1 as SQVTM and CDR2 as ANQGSEA. DNA of the CDR3: TGCAGCGTGGGGCCTGGGGCAGATACGCAGTATTTT. This gives the protein CSVGPGADTQYF.

This chain links TRBV4-2 with TRBJ2-2; D may be TRBD2 (5 bases). V was trimmed by 4 bases and J by 7 bases, leaving 19 bases between them. CDR3 size: 16 residues. Per the germline V gene, CDR1 is LGHNA and CDR2 is YNFKEQ. The CDR3 sequence: CASSPAPRERYGELFF. For the CDR3, the DNA is TGTGCCAGCAGCCCGGCCCCCCGGGAAAGGTACGGGGAGCTGTTTTTT.

This chain uses TRBV27 with TRBJ1-2, with 8 bases lining up with TRBD1. CDR1 MNHEY and CDR2 SMNVEV come from the germline V gene (reference sequence). Germline trimming cut 5 bases from V and 3 bases from J; bases unmatched to any gene: 8. This CDR3 has 15 residues. CDR3 protein: CASSRQGPLDYGYTF. The CDR3 DNA follows: TGTGCCAGCAGTAGACAGGGGCCCCTCGACTATGGCTACACCTTC.

V usage is TRBV29-1 and J usage is TRBJ2-1, with D unresolved. This CDR3 has 13 amino acids. Trimming removed 5 bases from V and 1 base from J, with 9 bases in between. Germline V gives CDR1 SQVTM, CDR2 ANQGSEA. As DNA, the CDR3 is TGCAGCGTTCAAGCGCTATCCTACAATGAGCAGTTCTTC. This sequence encodes CSVQALSYNEQFF.

The rearrangement uses TRBV11-3 and TRBJ1-1, with D tentatively TRBD1 (5 bases). The CDR3 is 14 residues long. V gave up 0 bases and J gave up 3 bases, with 8 bases separating them. Germline assignment: CDR1 SGHNT and CDR2 YENEEA. In DNA form, the CDR3 reads TGTGCCAGCAGCTTAGAGGGAGGGGACACTGAAGCTTTCTTT. Translated: CASSLEGGDTEAFF.

The chain employs TRBV6-2 or TRBV6-3 and TRBJ1-5; D gene unclear. Germline lookup yields CDR1 MNHEY and CDR2 SVGEGT. CDR3 size: 14 residues. V was clipped by 2 bases and J by 5 bases, with 10 bases between them. CDR3 DNA: TGTGCCAGCAGTTACGGGCGGGCTTATCAGCCCCAGCATTTT. This gives the protein CASSYGRAYQPQHF.